This T cell receptor beta chain was retrieved from a study of shared clonotypes between healthy human individuals. Turning to this clone: The same CDR3 arises from other DNA sequences in this sample as well.

Splitting of each subset's genomic DNA was done evenly across several immunoSEQ plates. TCRdb's table, derived via immunoSEQ multiplex PCR, lists solely in-frame clones and lacks some. Of about 1,500,000 clones detected, about 96% appear once; the ten largest clones hold 1.2%. Germline V CDR1 and CDR2: SGHNT, YYREEE (reference sequence). Between the trimmed V and J ends, which lost 3 bases and 5 bases, there was a span of 11 bases. CDR3 length: 14 amino acids. This sequence originates from a man younger than 40 in good health. Sequenced sample: naive CD4+ T cells sorted from blood. This sample's subset: CD45RA+ positively selected. V and J are TRBV5-4 and TRBJ1-4; possibly TRBD1 for D (5 bases). CDR3 loop: CASSSRTGNEKLFF. For the CDR3, the DNA is TGTGCCAGCAGCTCCCGCACAGGCAATGAAAAACTGTTTTTT.